These T cell receptor beta chains were read from a single sample in a study of CD8 T cells in ankylosing spondylitis. Via MiXCR, TCRdb re-called the 5' RACE reads, giving one row per CDR3 protein. The profile covers roughly 490,000 distinct CDR3 sequences, with under 5.5% appearing a single time and 3% to 4% taken by the ten largest. The sample taken for sequencing was blood, either unsorted or a sorted T cell fraction (not recorded which). The receptors were gathered from a male donor with ankylosing spondylitis. The conserved cysteine and the conserved F or W are not part of the CDR3 here. D genes are given only for firm matches.

j_call v_call d_call cdr3_aa
TRBJ1-1 TRBV6-2/TRBV6-3 TRBD1 ASRQGVGPEAF
TRBJ1-5 TRBV20-1 . SASWTASSHQPQH
TRBJ2-7 TRBV10-3 . AISDWGKSGEQY
TRBJ1-2 TRBV27 . ASSTLGAALGDYGYT
TRBJ2-1 TRBV5-1 . ASSLQVQGNSYNEQF
TRBJ1-2 TRBV29-1 . SAAGARGGYT
TRBJ2-7 TRBV7-2 . ASSPSKLGEQY
TRBJ2-1 TRBV6-5 TRBD2 ASSYLTSGRVEQF
TRBJ2-2 TRBV27 . ASSPIRLTGELF
TRBJ2-1 TRBV7-2 TRBD2 ASSSRGGPGEQF
TRBJ2-7 TRBV7-9 . ASSPRTVSSSYEQY
TRBJ1-2 TRBV5-1 TRBD1 ASSEPGQESYGYT
TRBJ2-5 TRBV28 TRBD2 ASRRGGPEETQY
TRBJ2-1 TRBV7-2 . ASSFWTARNEQF
TRBJ2-1 TRBV7-9 TRBD2 ASSRTGLAGDNEQF
TRBJ1-1 TRBV5-1 . ASSLSDISNTEAF
TRBJ2-3 TRBV9 . ASSARRQGTDTQY
TRBJ2-2 TRBV6-2/TRBV6-3 . ASSRESVTGELF
TRBJ2-1 TRBV7-7 . ASSLGGLNEQF
TRBJ1-4 TRBV5-5 . ASSGGLSNNEKLF
TRBJ2-3 TRBV20-1 . SASGLGGDTQY
TRBJ2-2 TRBV20-1 . SARMGASNTGELF
TRBJ1-5 TRBV7-8 . ASSLPRRLSLNQPQH
TRBJ2-7 TRBV7-2 . ASSFNYALQQY
TRBJ2-5 TRBV7-2 . ASSLVQEGVTQY
TRBJ2-6 TRBV24-1 . ATSVAGANVLT
TRBJ2-2 TRBV7-9 . ASSLEAPGELF